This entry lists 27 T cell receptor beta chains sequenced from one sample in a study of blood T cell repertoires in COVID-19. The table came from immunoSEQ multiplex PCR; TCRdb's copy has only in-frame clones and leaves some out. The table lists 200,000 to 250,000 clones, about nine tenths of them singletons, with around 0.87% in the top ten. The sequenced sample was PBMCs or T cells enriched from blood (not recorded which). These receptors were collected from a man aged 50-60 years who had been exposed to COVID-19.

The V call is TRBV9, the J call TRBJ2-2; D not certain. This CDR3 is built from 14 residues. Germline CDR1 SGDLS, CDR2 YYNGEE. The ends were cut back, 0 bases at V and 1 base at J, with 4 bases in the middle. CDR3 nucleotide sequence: TGTGCCAGCAGCGTAGCTATGAACACCGGGGAGCTGTTTTTT. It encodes CASSVAMNTGELFF.

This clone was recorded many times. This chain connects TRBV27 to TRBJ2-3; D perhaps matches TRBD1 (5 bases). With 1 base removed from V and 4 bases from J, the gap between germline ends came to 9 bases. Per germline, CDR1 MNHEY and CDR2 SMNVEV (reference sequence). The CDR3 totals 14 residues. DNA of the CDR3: TGTGCCAGCAGTTTATTTGGCAGGGCAGATACGCAGTATTTT. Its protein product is CASSLFGRADTQYF.

The CDR3 DNA follows: TGCAGTGCTAGTCGCGGACACCATAGCAATCAGCCCCAGCATTTT. Translating it yields CSASRGHHSNQPQHF. The chain uses TRBV20-1 and TRBJ1-5; tentative D call: TRBD1 (5 bases). The CDR3 extends over 15 amino acids. CDR1 and CDR2 from the germline V gene are DFQATT and SNEGSKA (reference sequence). V was trimmed by 3 bases and J by 0 bases, leaving 12 bases between them.

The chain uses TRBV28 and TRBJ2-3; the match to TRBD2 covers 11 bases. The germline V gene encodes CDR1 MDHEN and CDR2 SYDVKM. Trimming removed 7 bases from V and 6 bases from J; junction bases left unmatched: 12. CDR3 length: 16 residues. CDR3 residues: CASKRTGTSGWDTQYF. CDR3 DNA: TGTGCCAGCAAACGGACCGGGACTAGCGGATGGGATACGCAGTATTTT.

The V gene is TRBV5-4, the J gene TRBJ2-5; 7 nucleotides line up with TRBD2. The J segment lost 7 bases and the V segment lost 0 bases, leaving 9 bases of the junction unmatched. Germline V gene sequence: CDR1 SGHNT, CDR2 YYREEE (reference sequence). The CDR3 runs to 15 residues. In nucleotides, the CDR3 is TGTGCCAGCAGCTTGGCGACTAGCAGGTTGGGGACCCAGTACTTC. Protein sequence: CASSLATSRLGTQYF.

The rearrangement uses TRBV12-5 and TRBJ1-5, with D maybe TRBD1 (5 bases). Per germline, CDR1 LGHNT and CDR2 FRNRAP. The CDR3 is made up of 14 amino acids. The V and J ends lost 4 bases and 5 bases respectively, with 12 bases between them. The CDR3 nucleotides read TGTGCTAGTGGTTCGCAGGGAGGGTATCAGCCCCAGCATTTT. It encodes CASGSQGGYQPQHF.

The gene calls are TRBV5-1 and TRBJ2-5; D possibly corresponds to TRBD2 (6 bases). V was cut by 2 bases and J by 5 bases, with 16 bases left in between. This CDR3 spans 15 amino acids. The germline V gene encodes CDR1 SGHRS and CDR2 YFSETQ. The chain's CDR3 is CASSFSVRGGETQYF. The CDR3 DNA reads TGCGCCAGCAGCTTCTCCGTGCGGGGTGGTGAGACCCAGTACTTC.

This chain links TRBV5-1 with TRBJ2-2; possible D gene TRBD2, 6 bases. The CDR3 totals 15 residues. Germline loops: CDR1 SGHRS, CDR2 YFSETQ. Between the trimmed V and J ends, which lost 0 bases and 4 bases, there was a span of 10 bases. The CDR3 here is CASSLASGGTGELFF. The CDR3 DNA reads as TGCGCCAGCAGCTTGGCCTCCGGGGGCACCGGGGAGCTGTTTTTT.

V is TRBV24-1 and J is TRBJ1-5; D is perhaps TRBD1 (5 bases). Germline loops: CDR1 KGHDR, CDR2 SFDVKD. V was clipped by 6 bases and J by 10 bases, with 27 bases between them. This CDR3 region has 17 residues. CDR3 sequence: CATSSGLRGHDSVPQHF. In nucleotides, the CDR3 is TGTGCCACCAGTAGTGGGCTTCGTGGACACGACAGCGTTCCCCAGCATTTT.

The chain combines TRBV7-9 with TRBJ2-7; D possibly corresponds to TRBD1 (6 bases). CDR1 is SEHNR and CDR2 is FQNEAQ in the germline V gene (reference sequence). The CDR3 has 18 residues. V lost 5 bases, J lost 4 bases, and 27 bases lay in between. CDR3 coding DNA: TGTGCCAGCAGCCAAATTCCCGACGGGGCAGGGGAAAGATACGAGCAGTACTTC. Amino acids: CASSQIPDGAGERYEQYF.

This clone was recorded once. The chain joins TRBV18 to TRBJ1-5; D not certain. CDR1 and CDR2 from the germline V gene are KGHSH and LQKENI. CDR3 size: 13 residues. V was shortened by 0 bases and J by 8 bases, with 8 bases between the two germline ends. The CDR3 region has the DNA TGTGCCAGCTCACCACCGAGTTTTGAGCCCCAGCATTTT. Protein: CASSPPSFEPQHF.

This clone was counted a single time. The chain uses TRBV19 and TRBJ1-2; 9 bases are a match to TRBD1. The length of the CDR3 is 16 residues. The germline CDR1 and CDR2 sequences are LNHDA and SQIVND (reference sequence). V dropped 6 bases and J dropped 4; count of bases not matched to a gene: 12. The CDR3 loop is CASSEDVTTGGYGYTF. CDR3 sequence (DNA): TGTGCCAGTAGCGAAGACGTGACGACAGGGGGCTATGGCTACACCTTC.

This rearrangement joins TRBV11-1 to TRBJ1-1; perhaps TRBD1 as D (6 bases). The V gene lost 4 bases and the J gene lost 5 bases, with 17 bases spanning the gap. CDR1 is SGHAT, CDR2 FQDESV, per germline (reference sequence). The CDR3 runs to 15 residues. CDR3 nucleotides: TGTGCCAGCAGCTATCAATGGGGGCTGGGGACTGAAGCTTTCTTT. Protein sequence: CASSYQWGLGTEAFF.

The DNA of the CDR3 is TGTGCCAGCAGTCCGGAGGACAGGGAAGAAGCTTTCTTT. Amino acids: CASSPEDREEAFF. The gene calls are TRBV12-3 or TRBV12-4 and TRBJ1-1; 8 nucleotides match TRBD1. Losses at the gene ends were 5 bases for V and 8 bases for J; bases not matched to a gene: 7. CDR3 size: 13 residues.

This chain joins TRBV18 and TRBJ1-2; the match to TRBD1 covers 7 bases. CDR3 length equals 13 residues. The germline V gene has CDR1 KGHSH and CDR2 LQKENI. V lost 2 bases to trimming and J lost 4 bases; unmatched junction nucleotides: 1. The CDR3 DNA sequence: TGTGCCAGCTCACCAGCAGGGGGCTATGGCTACACCTTC. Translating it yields CASSPAGGYGYTF.

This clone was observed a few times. CDR3 region: CASSFYSGELFF. In nucleotides, the CDR3 is TGTGCCAGCAGTTTCTATTCCGGGGAGCTGTTTTTT. The V call is TRBV6-5, the J call TRBJ2-2; no reliable D call. There are 12 residues in the CDR3. V was cut by 4 bases and J by 6 bases, with 6 bases left in between. Germline V lookup: CDR1 MNHEY, CDR2 SVGAGI.

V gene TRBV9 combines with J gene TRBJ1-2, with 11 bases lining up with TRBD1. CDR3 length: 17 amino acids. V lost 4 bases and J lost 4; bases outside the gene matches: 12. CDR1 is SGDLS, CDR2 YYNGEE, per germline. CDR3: CASSLSGTGGFGYGYTF. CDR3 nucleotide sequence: TGTGCCAGCAGCCTCTCCGGGACAGGGGGGTTTGGCTATGGCTACACCTTC.

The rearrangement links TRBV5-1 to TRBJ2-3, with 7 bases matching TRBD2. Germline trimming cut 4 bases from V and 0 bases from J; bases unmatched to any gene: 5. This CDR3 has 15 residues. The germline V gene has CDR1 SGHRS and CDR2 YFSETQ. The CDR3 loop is CASSPQAGSTDTQYF. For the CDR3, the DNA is TGCGCCAGCAGCCCCCAAGCGGGAAGCACAGATACGCAGTATTTT.

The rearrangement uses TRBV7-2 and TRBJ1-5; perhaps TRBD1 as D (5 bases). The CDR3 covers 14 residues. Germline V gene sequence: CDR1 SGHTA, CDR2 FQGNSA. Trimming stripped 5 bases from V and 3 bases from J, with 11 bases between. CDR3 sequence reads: CASSLTGFNQPQHF. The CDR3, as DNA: TGTGCCAGCAGCCTCACAGGTTTCAATCAGCCCCAGCATTTT.

The CDR3 DNA is TGCGCCAGCAGCTTGGCCCCGGACACATCCTACGAGCAGTACTTC. Its translation: CASSLAPDTSYEQYF. The J gene is TRBJ2-7, the V gene TRBV5-1; weak D call: TRBD1 (5 bases). The CDR3 is 15 residues long. Trimming left V 0 bases short and J 1 base short, with 11 bases between. Germline CDR1 SGHRS, CDR2 YFSETQ.

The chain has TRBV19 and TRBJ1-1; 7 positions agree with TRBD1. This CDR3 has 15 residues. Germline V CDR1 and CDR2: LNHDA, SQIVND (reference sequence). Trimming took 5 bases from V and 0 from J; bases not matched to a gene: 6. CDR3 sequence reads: CASSRDRTLNTEAFF. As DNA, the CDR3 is TGTGCCAGTAGTCGGGACAGAACGTTGAACACTGAAGCTTTCTTT. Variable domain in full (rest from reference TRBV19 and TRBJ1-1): DGGITQSPKYLFRKEGQNVTLSCEQNLNHDAMYWYRQDPGQGLRLIYYSQIVNDFQKGDIAEGYSVSREKKESFPLTVTSAQKNPTAFYLCASSRDRTLNTEAFFGQGTRLTVV.

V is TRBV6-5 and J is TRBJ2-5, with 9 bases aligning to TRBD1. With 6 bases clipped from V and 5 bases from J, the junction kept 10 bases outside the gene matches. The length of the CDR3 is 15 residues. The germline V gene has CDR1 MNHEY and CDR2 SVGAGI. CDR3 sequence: CASRTGTGLGETQYF. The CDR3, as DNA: TGTGCCAGCAGAACCGGGACAGGGTTGGGGGAGACCCAGTACTTC.

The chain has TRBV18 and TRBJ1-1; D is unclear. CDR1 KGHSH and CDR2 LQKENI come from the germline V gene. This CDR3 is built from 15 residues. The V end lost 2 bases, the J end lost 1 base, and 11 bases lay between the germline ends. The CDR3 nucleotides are TGTGCCAGCTCACCAACTACATCCCCGAACACTGAAGCTTTCTTT. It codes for CASSPTTSPNTEAFF.

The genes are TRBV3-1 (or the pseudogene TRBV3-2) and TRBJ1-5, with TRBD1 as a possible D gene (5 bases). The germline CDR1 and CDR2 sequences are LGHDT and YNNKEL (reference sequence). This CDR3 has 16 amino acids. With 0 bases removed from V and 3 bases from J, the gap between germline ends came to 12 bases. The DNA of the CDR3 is TGTGCCAGCAGCCAAGATCGACAGCTTTACAATCAGCCCCAGCATTTT. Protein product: CASSQDRQLYNQPQHF.

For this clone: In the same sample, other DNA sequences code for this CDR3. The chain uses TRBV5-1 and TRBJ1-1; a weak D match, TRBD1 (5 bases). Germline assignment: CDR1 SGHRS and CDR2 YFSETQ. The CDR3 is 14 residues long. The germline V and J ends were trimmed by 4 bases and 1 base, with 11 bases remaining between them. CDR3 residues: CASSVDSWNTEAFF. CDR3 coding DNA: TGCGCCAGCAGCGTCGACAGCTGGAACACTGAAGCTTTCTTT.

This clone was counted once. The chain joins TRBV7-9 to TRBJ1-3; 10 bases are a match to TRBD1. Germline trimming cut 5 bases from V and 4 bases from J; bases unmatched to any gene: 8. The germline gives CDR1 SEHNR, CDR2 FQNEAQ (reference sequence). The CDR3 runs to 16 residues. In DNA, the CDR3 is TGTGCCAGCAGCCCCGACAGGGGGCTTGAAGGAAACACCATATATTTT. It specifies CASSPDRGLEGNTIYF. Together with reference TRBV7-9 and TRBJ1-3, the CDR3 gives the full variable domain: DTGVSQNPRHKITKRGQNVTFRCDPISEHNRLYWYRQTLGQGPEFLTYFQNEAQLEKSRLLSDRFSAERPKGSFSTLEIQRTEQGDSAMYLCASSPDRGLEGNTIYFGEGSWLTVV.

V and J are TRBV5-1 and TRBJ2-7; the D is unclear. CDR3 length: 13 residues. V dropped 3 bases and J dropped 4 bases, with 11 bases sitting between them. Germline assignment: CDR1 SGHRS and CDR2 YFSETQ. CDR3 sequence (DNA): TGCGCCAGCAGCTCTGTCAGTCAATACGAGCAGTACTTC. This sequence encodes CASSSVSQYEQYF. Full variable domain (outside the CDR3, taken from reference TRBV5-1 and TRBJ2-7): KAGVTQTPRYLIKTRGQQVTLSCSPISGHRSVSWYQQTPGQGLQFLFEYFSETQRNKGNFPGRFSGRQFSNSRSEMNVSTLELGDSALYLCASSSVSQYEQYFGPGTRLTVT.